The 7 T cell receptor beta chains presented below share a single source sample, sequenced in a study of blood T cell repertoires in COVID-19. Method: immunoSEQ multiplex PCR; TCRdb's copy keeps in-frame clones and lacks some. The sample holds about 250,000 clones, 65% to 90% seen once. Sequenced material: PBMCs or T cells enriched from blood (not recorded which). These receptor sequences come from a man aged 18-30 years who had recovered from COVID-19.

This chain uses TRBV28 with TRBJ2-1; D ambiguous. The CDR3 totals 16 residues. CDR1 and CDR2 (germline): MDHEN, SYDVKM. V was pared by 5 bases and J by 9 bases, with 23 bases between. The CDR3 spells CASSARLLSPPVEQFF. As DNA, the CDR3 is TGTGCCAGCAGTGCTCGACTGCTCTCTCCCCCCGTTGAGCAGTTCTTC.

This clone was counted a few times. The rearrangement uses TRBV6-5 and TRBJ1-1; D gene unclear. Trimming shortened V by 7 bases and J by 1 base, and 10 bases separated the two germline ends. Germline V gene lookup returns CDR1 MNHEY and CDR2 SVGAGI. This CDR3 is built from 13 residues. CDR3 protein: CASILTPNTEAFF. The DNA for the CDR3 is TGTGCCAGCATTCTGACACCGAACACTGAAGCTTTCTTT.

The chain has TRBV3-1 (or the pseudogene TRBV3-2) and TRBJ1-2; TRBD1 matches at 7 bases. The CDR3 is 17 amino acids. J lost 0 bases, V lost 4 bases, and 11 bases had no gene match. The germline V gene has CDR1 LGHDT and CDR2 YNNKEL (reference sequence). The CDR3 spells CASSPIRGPASNYGYTF. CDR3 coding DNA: TGTGCCAGCAGCCCGATTAGGGGGCCCGCCTCTAACTATGGCTACACCTTC.

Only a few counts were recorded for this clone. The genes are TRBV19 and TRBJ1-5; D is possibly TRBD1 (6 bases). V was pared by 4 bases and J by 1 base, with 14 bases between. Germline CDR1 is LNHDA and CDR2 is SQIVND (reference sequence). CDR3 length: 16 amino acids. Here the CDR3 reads CASSTSRGTSNQPQHF. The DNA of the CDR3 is TGTGCCAGTAGTACATCCAGGGGCACGAGCAATCAGCCCCAGCATTTT.

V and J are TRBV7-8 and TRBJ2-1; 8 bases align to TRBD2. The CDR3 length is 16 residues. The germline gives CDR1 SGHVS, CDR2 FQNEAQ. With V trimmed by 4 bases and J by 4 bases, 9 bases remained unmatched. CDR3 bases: TGTGCCAGCAGCTACCCCCGGCGGGGGGTGTACAATGAGCAGTTCTTC. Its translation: CASSYPRRGVYNEQFF.

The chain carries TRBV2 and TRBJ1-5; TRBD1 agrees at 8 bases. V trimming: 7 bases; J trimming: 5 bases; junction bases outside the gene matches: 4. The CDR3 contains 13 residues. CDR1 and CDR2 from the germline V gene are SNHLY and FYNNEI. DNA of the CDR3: TGTGCCAGCATTGACAGGGGAGATCAGCCCCAGCATTTT. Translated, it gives CASIDRGDQPQHF.

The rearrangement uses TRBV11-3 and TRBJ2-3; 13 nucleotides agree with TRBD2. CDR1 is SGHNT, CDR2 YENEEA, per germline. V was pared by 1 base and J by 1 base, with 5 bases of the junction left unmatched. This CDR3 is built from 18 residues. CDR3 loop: CASSLGTSGGAGTDTQYF. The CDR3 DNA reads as TGTGCCAGCAGCTTAGGGACTAGCGGGGGAGCGGGCACAGATACGCAGTATTTT.